A selection of T cell receptor beta chains follows, all from one sample in a study of regulatory T cells in long-lasting Graves disease. TCRdb re-called the multiplex PCR reads with MiXCR, one entry per CDR3 protein. The table shows 350,000 to 500,000 distinct CDR3 sequences, with around 15% occurring only once. The same data also contributed to another study, on T cells in Graves' hyperthyroidism and ophthalmopathy.

Specimen: peripheral blood mononuclear cells (PBMCs), collected at new diagnosis, from a patient treated with antithyroid drugs. The receptors derive from a woman aged 30 to 39 with Graves disease. The CDR3 runs from the conserved cysteine through the conserved F or W. D genes are given only for firm matches. Clone size is not always given. Where it is, it says once, few, many or a class for expanded clones.

j_call d_call clone_size v_call cdr3_aa cdr3_nt
TRBJ2-1 TRBD2 many TRBV18 CASSLRTSGALLSYNEQFF TGTGCCAGCTCACTCCGGACTAGCGGAGCGCTCCTCTCCTACAATGAGCAGTTCTTC
TRBJ2-7 TRBD1 many TRBV28 CASSLRGRPPYEQYF TGTGCCAGCAGTTTAAGGGGGCGGCCCCCATACGAGCAGTACTTC
TRBJ1-6 . many TRBV20-1 CSARVRLGRASPLHF TGCAGTGCTAGAGTTCGTTTAGGGAGGGCTTCACCCCTCCACTTT
TRBJ2-6 TRBD1 few TRBV28 CASSLWFRTGYGANVLTF TGTGCCAGCAGTTTATGGTTCCGGACAGGGTATGGGGCCAACGTCCTGACCTTC
TRBJ2-1 TRBD2 . TRBV3-1 CASSLGLAGAPFF TGTGCCAGCAGCCTTGGACTAGCGGGAGCCCCGTTCTTC
TRBJ2-3 . . TRBV6-1 CASWGPSGAHGTDTQYF TGTGCCAGTTGGGGGCCCTCGGGGGCCCACGGGACAGATACGCAGTATTTT
TRBJ2-3 TRBD2 . TRBV4-2 CASSQYGGTSGINTQYF TGTGCCAGCAGCCAATATGGGGGGACTAGCGGGATAAATACGCAGTATTTT
TRBJ2-7 . few TRBV2 CASSVLQGPYEQYF TGTGCCAGCAGTGTTTTGCAGGGGCCCTACGAGCAGTACTTC
TRBJ2-7 TRBD2 few TRBV6-5 CASSYVAGGSYEQYF TGTGCCAGCAGTTACGTCGCGGGGGGCTCCTACGAGCAGTACTTC
TRBJ1-2 TRBD1 many TRBV6-2/TRBV6-3 CASSYSGSPGQGPDGTF TGTGCCAGCAGTTACAGTGGAAGTCCCGGACAGGGCCCGGATGGCACCTTC
TRBJ2-7 . few TRBV20-1 CSARDPGVSYEQYF TGCAGTGCTAGAGATCCCGGGGTATCCTACGAGCAGTACTTC
TRBJ1-2 . many TRBV2 CASSEGSDYGYTF TGTGCCAGCAGTGAAGGGTCCGACTATGGCTACACCTTC
TRBJ2-3 TRBD2 . TRBV28 CASIGQTGLAGDGTDTQYF TGTGCCAGCATTGGGCAGACGGGACTAGCGGGAGACGGCACAGATACGCAGTATTTT
TRBJ1-1 TRBD1 . TRBV19 CASSMGQGNTEAFF TGTGCCAGTAGTATGGGACAGGGGAACACTGAAGCTTTCTTT
TRBJ2-5 TRBD1 . TRBV5-6 CASSSAGTGVETQYF TGTGCCAGCAGCTCAGCCGGGACAGGGGTGGAGACCCAGTACTTC
TRBJ2-1 . many TRBV12-3/TRBV12-4 CASIPGNADEQFF TGTGCCAGCATCCCAGGCAACGCGGATGAGCAGTTCTTC
TRBJ2-1 TRBD2 many TRBV7-9 CASSFTSGPTYNEQFF TGTGCCAGCAGCTTTACTAGCGGGCCTACCTACAATGAGCAGTTCTTC
TRBJ1-6 TRBD1 . TRBV27 CASSPWDSQSPLHF TGTGCCAGCAGTCCGTGGGACAGCCAGTCACCCCTCCACTTT
TRBJ1-2 . many TRBV5-1 CASSLRGTWADGYTF TGCGCCAGCAGCTTAAGGGGGACCTGGGCGGATGGCTACACCTTC
TRBJ2-7 . few TRBV20-1 CSASYANTYEQYF TGCAGTGCTAGTTATGCGAATACCTACGAGCAGTACTTC
TRBJ1-4 TRBD1 few TRBV7-9 CASSLIEQGDEKLFF TGTGCCAGCAGCTTAATCGAACAGGGGGATGAAAAACTGTTTTTT
TRBJ1-1 . few TRBV5-4 CAIKDGRDTEAFF TGTGCCATAAAGGACGGGCGGGACACTGAAGCTTTCTTT
TRBJ2-3 . . TRBV10-1 CASSEGTTGLTDTQYF TGCGCCAGCAGTGAAGGAACGACCGGGCTCACAGATACGCAGTATTTT
TRBJ1-3 . . TRBV5-1 CASSLGQRNTIYF TGCGCCAGCAGCTTAGGACAACGAAACACCATATATTTT
TRBJ1-1 TRBD1 few TRBV5-4 CASNRGLGETEAFF TGTGCCAGTAACAGGGGGCTTGGAGAGACTGAAGCTTTCTTT
TRBJ1-2 . many TRBV6-1 CASRTGEQRYGYTF TGTGCCAGCAGGACGGGGGAGCAACGGTATGGCTACACCTTC
TRBJ1-2 . . TRBV29-1 CSGGGESYTF TGCAGCGGTGGGGGGGAAAGCTACACCTTC
TRBJ1-2 . few TRBV11-3 CASSLLTGTPTNYGYTF TGTGCCAGCAGCTTACTCACCGGGACACCGACTAACTATGGCTACACCTTC